These T cell receptor beta chains were read from a single sample in a study of PD-1 blockade in classical Hodgkin lymphoma. The assay was immunoSEQ multiplex PCR, and TCRdb's table has in-frame clones only and misses some. The table includes about 49,000 clones, 90% detected once. Specimen: peripheral blood mononuclear cells (PBMCs), collected before the fourth cycle of nivolumab. The receptor set was obtained from a human donor with classical Hodgkin lymphoma. The CDR3 runs from the conserved cysteine through the conserved F or W. The D gene is left open where the match is weak. Expanded clones are given a class, and other clones once, few, many or no size at all.

clone_size	v_call	d_call	j_call	cdr3_aa	cdr3_nt
-	TRBV5-4	-	TRBJ1-3	CASSFGVAGNTIYF	TGTGCCAGCAGCTTTGGGGTAGCGGGAAACACCATATATTTT
-	TRBV2	-	TRBJ2-7	CASSAAYEQYF	TGTGCCAGCAGTGCTGCGTACGAGCAGTACTTC
-	TRBV7-3	TRBD2	TRBJ2-3	CASSLRSGGSQADTQYF	TGTGCCAGCAGCTTAAGGTCCGGCGGGAGCCAAGCAGATACGCAGTATTTT
-	TRBV11-2	-	TRBJ2-7	CASSYSWTSYEQYF	TGTGCCAGCAGCTACAGTTGGACCTCCTACGAGCAGTACTTC
-	TRBV7-5	-	TRBJ1-1	CASSQGIGGPEAFF	TGTGCCAGCAGCCAGGGGATAGGGGGCCCTGAAGCTTTCTTT
once	TRBV18	TRBD2	TRBJ2-5	CASSPLAGYQETQYF	TGTGCCAGCTCACCCTTAGCGGGCTACCAAGAGACCCAGTACTTC
-	TRBV19	TRBD1	TRBJ1-1	CASSIRQGEAFF	TGTGCCAGTAGTATACGACAGGGTGAAGCTTTCTTT
-	TRBV11-2	TRBD1	TRBJ2-7	CASSPMGTGTYEQYF	TGTGCCAGCAGCCCAATGGGGACAGGTACCTACGAGCAGTACTTC
-	TRBV27	-	TRBJ2-1	CASSFLVGNEQFF	TGTGCCAGCAGTTTTTTAGTGGGCAATGAGCAGTTCTTC
-	TRBV29-1	-	TRBJ1-1	CSVEENRAEAFF	TGCAGCGTTGAAGAAAACAGGGCCGAAGCTTTCTTT
-	TRBV11-3	-	TRBJ2-3	CASSLGAGGKDTQYF	TGTGCCAGCAGCTTAGGGGCAGGGGGGAAAGATACGCAGTATTTT
-	TRBV6-4	-	TRBJ1-5	CASREEGGFNQPQHF	TGTGCCAGCAGAGAGGAAGGGGGATTCAATCAGCCCCAGCATTTT
-	TRBV2	-	TRBJ1-1	CASSEQGNTEAFF	TGTGCCAGCAGTGAACAGGGTAACACTGAAGCTTTCTTT
-	TRBV9	-	TRBJ2-3	CASVRLGTDTQYF	TGTGCCAGCGTCCGACTGGGCACAGATACGCAGTATTTT
-	TRBV5-6	TRBD1	TRBJ2-7	CASSLDLDRYANYEQYF	TGTGCCAGCAGCTTAGATTTGGACAGGTATGCGAATTACGAGCAGTACTTC
-	TRBV6-6	-	TRBJ1-4	CASSREISSEKLFF	TGTGCCAGCAGCAGGGAAATTTCTTCTGAAAAACTGTTTTTT
-	TRBV29-1	TRBD2	TRBJ2-3	CSSTSGLAGSDTQYF	TGCAGCTCGACCTCGGGACTAGCGGGATCAGATACGCAGTATTTT
once	TRBV19	TRBD1	TRBJ2-7	CASKGTGLAYEQYF	TGTGCCAGTAAGGGGACAGGGCTTGCCTACGAGCAGTACTTC
-	TRBV5-1	-	TRBJ2-1	CASSHGLAVTYNEQFF	TGCGCCAGCAGCCACGGCTTAGCGGTGACCTACAATGAGCAGTTCTTC
-	TRBV11-2	TRBD1	TRBJ2-5	CASSLVGQGAGETQYF	TGTGCCAGCAGCTTAGTTGGACAGGGGGCCGGAGAGACCCAGTACTTC
-	TRBV4-2	TRBD2	TRBJ2-7	CASSQDTSGRRSEQYF	TGTGCCAGCAGCCAAGACACTAGCGGGAGAAGGTCCGAGCAGTACTTC
-	TRBV7-3	TRBD2	TRBJ2-7	CASSPGLAGDYEQYF	TGTGCCAGCAGCCCAGGACTAGCGGGAGACTACGAGCAGTACTTC
-	TRBV7-3	-	TRBJ2-7	CASTAGRGNEQYF	TGTGCCAGCACCGCTGGCCGCGGCAACGAGCAGTACTTC
-	TRBV5-4	-	TRBJ1-1	CASSIDSMNTEAFF	TGTGCCAGCAGCATTGACAGCATGAACACTGAAGCTTTCTTT